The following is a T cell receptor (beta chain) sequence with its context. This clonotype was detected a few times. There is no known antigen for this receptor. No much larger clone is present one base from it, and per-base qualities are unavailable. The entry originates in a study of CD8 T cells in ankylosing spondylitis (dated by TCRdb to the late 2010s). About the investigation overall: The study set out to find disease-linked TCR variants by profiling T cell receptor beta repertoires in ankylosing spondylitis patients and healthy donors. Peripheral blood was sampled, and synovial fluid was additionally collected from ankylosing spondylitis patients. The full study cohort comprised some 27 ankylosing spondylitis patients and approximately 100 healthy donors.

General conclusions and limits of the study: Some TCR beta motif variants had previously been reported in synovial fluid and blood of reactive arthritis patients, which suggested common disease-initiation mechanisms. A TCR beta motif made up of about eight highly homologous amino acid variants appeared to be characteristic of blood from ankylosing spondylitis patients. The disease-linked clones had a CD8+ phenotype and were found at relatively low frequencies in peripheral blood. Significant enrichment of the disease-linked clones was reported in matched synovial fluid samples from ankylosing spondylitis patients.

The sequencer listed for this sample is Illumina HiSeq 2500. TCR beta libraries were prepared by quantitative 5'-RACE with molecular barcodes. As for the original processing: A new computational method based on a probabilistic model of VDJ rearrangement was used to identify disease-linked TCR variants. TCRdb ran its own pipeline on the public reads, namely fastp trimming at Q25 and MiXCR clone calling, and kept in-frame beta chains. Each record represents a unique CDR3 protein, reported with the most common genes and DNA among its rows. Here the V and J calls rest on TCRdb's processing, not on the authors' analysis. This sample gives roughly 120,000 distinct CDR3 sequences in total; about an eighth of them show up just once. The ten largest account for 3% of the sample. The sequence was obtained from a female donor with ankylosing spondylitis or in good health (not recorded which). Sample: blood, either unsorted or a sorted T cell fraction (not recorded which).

The sequenced DNA: TGTGCCAGCAGCTTTAGCCCCCTGGACAGAGATGGCTACACCTTC. Translated, it gives CASSFSPLDRDGYTF. The chain uses TRBV7-2 and TRBJ1-2, with TRBD1 perhaps the D gene, on 6 matching bases. CDR1 SGHTA and CDR2 FQGNSA are derived from the germline V gene. The trim is 3 bases for V and 6 bases for J, with a gap of 17 bases between the germline ends. From the cysteine up to the phenylalanine, the CDR3 has a length of 15 residues. Kept here is only the CDR3 DNA, which spans 45 bases and is read in frame from base 1.